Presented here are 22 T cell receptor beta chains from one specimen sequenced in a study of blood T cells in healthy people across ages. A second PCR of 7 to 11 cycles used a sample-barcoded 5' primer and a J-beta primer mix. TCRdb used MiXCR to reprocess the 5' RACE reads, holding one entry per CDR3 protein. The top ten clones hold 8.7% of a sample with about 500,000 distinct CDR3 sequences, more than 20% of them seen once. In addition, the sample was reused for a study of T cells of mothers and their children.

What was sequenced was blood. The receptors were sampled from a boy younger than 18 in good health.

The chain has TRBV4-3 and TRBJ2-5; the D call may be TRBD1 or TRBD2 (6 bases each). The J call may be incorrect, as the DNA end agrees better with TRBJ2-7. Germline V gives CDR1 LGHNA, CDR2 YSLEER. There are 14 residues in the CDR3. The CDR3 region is CASSQDRRGSEQYF. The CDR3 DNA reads TGCGCCAGCAGCCAAGATAGGAGGGGGAGCGAGCAGTACTTC.

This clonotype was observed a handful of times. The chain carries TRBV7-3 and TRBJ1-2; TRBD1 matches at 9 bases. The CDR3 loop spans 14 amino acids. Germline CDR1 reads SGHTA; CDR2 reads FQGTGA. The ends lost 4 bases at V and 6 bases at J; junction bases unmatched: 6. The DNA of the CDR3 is TGTGCCAGCAGCTCCAAGACAGGGGGTGATGGCTACACCTTC. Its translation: CASSSKTGGDGYTF.

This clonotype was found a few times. CDR3 residues: CASSLVRGPLASSTDTQYF. The CDR3 coding sequence is TGTGCCAGCAGTTTAGTCCGGGGCCCCCTTGCTTCTAGCACAGATACGCAGTATTTT. J is TRBJ2-3 and V is TRBV12-3 or TRBV12-4; D may be TRBD1 or TRBD2 (5 bases each). The CDR3 extends over 19 amino acids. V lost 1 base and J 0 bases, leaving 20 bases between the germline ends.

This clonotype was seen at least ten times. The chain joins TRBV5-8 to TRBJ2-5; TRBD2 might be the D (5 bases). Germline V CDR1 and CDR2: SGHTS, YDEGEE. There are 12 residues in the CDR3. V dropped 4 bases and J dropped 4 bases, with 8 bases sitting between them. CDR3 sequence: CASSRGRETQYF. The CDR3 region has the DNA TGTGCCAGCAGCAGAGGGCGAGAGACCCAGTACTTC.

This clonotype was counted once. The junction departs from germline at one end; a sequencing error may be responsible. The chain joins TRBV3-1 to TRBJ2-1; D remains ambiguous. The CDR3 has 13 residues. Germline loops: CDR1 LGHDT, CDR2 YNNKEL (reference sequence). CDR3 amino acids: CGSSRRPNNEQFF. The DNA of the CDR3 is TGTGGCAGCAGCCGGAGACCAAACAATGAGCAGTTCTTC.

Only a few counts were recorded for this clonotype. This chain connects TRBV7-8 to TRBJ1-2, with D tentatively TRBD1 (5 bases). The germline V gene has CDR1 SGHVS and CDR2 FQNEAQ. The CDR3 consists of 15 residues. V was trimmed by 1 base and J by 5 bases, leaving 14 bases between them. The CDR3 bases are TGTGCCAGCAGCTTAGACGGCAGTGACAGTTATGGCTACACCTTC. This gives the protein CASSLDGSDSYGYTF.

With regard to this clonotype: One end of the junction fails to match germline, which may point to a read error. CDR3 sequence (DNA): TGTGCCTCATCGGGAGAGGCCGTCTACGAGCGGTACTTC. Its translation is CASSGEAVYERYF. This chain uses TRBV7-2 with TRBJ2-7, with D possibly TRBD2 on 6 matching bases. Germline CDR1 reads SGHTA; CDR2 reads FQGNSA. The CDR3 covers 13 residues. The whole variable domain, remainder taken from reference TRBV7-2 and TRBJ2-7, is GAGVSQSPSNKVTEKGKDVELRCDPISGHTALYWYRQSLGQGLEFLIYFQGNSAPDKSGLPSDRFSAERTGGSVSTLTIQRTQQEDSAVYLCASSGEAVYERYFGPGTRLTVT.

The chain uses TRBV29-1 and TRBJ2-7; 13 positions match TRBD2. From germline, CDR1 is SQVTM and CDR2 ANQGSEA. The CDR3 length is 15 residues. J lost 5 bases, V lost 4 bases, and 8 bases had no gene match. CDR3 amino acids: CSVVRGTSGAHEQYF. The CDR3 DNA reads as TGCAGCGTTGTTAGGGGGACTAGCGGGGCCCACGAGCAGTACTTC.

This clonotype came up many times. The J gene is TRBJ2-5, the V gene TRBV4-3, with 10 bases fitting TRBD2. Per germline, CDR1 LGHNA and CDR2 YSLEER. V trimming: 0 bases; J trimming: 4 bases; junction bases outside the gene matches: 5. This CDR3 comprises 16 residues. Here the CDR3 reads CASSQDGSGGVETQYF. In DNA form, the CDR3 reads TGCGCCAGCAGCCAAGATGGGAGCGGGGGGGTAGAGACCCAGTACTTC.

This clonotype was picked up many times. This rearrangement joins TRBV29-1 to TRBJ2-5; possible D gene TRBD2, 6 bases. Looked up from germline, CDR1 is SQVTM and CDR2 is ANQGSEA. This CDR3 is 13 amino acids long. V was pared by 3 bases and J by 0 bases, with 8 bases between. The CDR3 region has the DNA TGCAGCGTTGATTGGGGGGACCAAGAGACCCAGTACTTC. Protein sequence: CSVDWGDQETQYF.

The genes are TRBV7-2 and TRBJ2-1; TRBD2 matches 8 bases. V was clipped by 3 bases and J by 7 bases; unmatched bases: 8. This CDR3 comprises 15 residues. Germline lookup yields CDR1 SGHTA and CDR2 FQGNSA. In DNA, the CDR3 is TGTGCCAGCAGCTTTCGCGGGGGGCCGGGGAATGAGCAGTTCTTC. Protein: CASSFRGGPGNEQFF.

CDR3 in DNA: TGTGCCAGCAGCTTACCTAGCGGGAGCCCCGGCGAGCAGTACTTC. This codes for CASSLPSGSPGEQYF. V gene TRBV11-2 combines with J gene TRBJ2-7; 10 bases are a match to TRBD2. The V gene end was trimmed by 2 bases and the J gene end by 6 bases; junction bases not matched to a gene: 7. CDR3 length: 15 amino acids. Germline values: CDR1 SGHAT, CDR2 FQNNGV.

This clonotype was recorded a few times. CDR3 residues: CASSLAGAGSGNTIYF. CDR3 nucleotides: TGCGCCAGCAGCTTGGCGGGGGCAGGGAGTGGAAACACCATATATTTT. The chain recombines TRBV5-1 with TRBJ1-3; D perhaps matches TRBD1 (6 bases). The CDR3 extends over 16 amino acids. V gave up 0 bases and J gave up 3 bases, with 13 bases separating them. The germline V gene encodes CDR1 SGHRS and CDR2 YFSETQ.

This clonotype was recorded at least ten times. As DNA, the CDR3 is TGCAGTGCTAGAGACGACCGCCAGAGGAGTGAAAAACTGTTTTTT. It specifies CSARDDRQRSEKLFF. V and J are TRBV20-1 and TRBJ1-4; D gene ambiguous. Trimming left V 0 bases short and J 7 bases short, with 15 bases between. Germline-derived CDR1 and CDR2 are DFQATT and SNEGSKA (reference sequence). The CDR3 is made up of 15 amino acids.

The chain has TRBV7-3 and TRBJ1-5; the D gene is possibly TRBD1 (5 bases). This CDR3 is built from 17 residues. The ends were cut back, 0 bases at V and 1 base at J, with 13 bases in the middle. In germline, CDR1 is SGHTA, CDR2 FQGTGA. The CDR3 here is CASSLTLNGDSNQPQHF. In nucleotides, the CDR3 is TGTGCCAGCAGCTTAACGTTAAATGGGGACAGCAATCAGCCCCAGCATTTT.

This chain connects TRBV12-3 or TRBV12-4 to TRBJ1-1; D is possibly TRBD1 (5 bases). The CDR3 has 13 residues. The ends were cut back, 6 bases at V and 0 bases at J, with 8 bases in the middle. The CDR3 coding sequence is TGTGCCAGCAGGCTGACAGTGAACACTGAAGCTTTCTTT. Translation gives CASRLTVNTEAFF.

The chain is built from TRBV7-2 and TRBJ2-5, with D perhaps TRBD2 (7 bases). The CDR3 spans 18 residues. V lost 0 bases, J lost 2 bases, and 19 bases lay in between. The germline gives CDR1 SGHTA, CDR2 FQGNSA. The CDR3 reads CASSLAVGGGGRQETQYF. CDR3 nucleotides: TGTGCCAGCAGCTTAGCTGTAGGGGGGGGAGGAAGGCAAGAGACCCAGTACTTC.

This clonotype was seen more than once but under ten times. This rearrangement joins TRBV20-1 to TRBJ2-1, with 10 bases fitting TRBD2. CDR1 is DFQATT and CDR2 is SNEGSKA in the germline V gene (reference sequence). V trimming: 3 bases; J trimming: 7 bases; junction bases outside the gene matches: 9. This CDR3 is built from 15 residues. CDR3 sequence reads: CSASWGSGGDNEQFF. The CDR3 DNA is TGCAGTGCTAGCTGGGGGAGCGGGGGGGATAATGAGCAGTTCTTC.

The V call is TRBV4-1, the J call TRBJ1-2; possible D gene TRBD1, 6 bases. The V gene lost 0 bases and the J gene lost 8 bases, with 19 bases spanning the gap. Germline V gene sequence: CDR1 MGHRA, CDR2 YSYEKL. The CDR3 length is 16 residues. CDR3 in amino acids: CASSQDRLVTGTGYTF. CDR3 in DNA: TGCGCCAGCAGCCAAGATCGGTTGGTTACAGGGACAGGCTACACCTTC.

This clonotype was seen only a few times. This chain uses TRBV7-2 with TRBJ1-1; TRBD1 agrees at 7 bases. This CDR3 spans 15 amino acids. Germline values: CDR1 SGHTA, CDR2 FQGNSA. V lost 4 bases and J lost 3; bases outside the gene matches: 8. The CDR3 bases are TGTGCCAGCAGCTATCAAGGGGGCCCTTACACTGAAGCTTTCTTT. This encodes CASSYQGGPYTEAFF.

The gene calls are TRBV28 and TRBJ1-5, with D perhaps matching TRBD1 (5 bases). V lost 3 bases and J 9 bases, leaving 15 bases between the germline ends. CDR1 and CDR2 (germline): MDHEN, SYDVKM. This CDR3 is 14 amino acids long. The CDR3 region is CASSFGVHGTPQHF. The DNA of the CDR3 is TGTGCCAGCAGTTTCGGGGTACATGGGACGCCCCAGCATTTT.

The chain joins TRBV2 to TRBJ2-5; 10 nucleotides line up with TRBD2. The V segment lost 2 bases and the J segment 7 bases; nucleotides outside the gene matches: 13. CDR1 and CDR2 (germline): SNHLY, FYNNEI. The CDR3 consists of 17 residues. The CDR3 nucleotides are TGTGCCAGCAGTGAAAGGAGGGTAGCGGGGGGTCCCAGGACCCAGTACTTC. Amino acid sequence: CASSERRVAGGPRTQYF.